This T cell receptor (beta chain) was obtained from a study of T-cell reconstitution after alpha-beta-depleted transplantation in children. There are 14 residues in the CDR3. The ends lost 3 bases at V and 3 bases at J; junction bases unmatched: 2. This sample's TCRbeta library carried unique molecular identifier barcodes. TCRdb reanalysed the PCR reads using MiXCR and keeps one entry per CDR3 protein. In the table there are about 610,000 distinct CDR3 sequences, 10% to 13% of which are singletons. The material was PBMCs from the stem cell graft donor, obtained from the stem cell graft. The chain is built from TRBV12-3 or TRBV12-4 and TRBJ2-1; 7 nucleotides line up with TRBD2. This receptor was taken from a human donor who donated a stem cell graft to a child with acute myeloid leukemia. CDR3: CASSFASGYNEQFF. The DNA for the CDR3 is TGTGCCAGCAGTTTCGCTAGCGGCTACAATGAGCAGTTCTTC.